This T cell receptor beta chain derives from a study of T cells in Graves' hyperthyroidism and ophthalmopathy. The sample holds many counts of this clonotype. TCR beta CDR3 regions were amplified from RNA transcripts. With the HTBI primer set, the TCR CDR3 went through a first round of RT-PCR. TCRdb itself ran the multiplex PCR reads through MiXCR, one entry per CDR3 protein. Altogether about 560,000 distinct CDR3 sequences are present, roughly a sixth being singletons, with the ten largest covering about 17%. The origin of this receptor is a woman aged 18 to 35 with Graves' hyperthyroidism. Material for sequencing was blood.

CDR3 sequence (DNA): TGTGCCACGCGGTCAGCCGGGGGGGGCAATGAGCAGTTCTTC. Translated, it gives CATRSAGGGNEQFF. The V and J genes are TRBV24-1 and TRBJ2-1, with 8 bases matching TRBD2. Trimming removed 10 bases from V and 6 bases from J; junction bases left unmatched: 10. The CDR3 extends over 14 amino acids. The germline gives CDR1 KGHDR, CDR2 SFDVKD.